This T cell receptor beta chain was found in a study of CD8 T cells in ankylosing spondylitis. Study outcomes and limitations: Ankylosing spondylitis blood seemed to carry a telltale TCR beta motif made of several highly homologous variants. Clones linked with disease were CD8+ and fairly uncommon in the peripheral blood.

Of note for this clonotype: Its antigen is not identified.

CDR3 length equals 17 residues. Germline V gives CDR1 MDHEN, CDR2 SYDVKM. The V and J ends lost 5 bases and 4 bases respectively, with 23 bases between them. Each TCR beta library was made by quantitative 5'-RACE that incorporated molecular barcodes. TCRdb ran MiXCR on the 5' RACE reads and lists one entry per CDR3 protein. This sample has fewer than 750,000 distinct CDR3 sequences; under 20% occur once, and the top ten carry 15% to 20%. The sample was blood, either unsorted or a sorted T cell fraction (not recorded which). The chain has TRBV28 and TRBJ1-2, with no clear D. The TCR was taken from a male donor with ankylosing spondylitis. DNA of the CDR3: TGTGCCAGCAGTCCCACTGACCTAACCGGGAACCTCTATGGCTACACCTTC. It translates to CASSPTDLTGNLYGYTF.